One and the same sample provided the 27 T cell receptor beta chains below, sequenced in a study of blood T cell repertoires in COVID-19. Here immunoSEQ multiplex PCR was the method, and the copy in TCRdb shows in-frame clones only, minus some. The sample comprises some 300,000 clones, 70% to 90% of which are singletons, and around 1% rests with the top ten. Sample: PBMCs or T cells enriched from blood (not recorded which). These receptors were taken from a woman in her 30s who had recovered from COVID-19.

The chain employs TRBV13 and TRBJ2-2; TRBD1 agrees at 10 bases. J lost 6 bases, V lost 3 bases, and 1 base had no gene match. Germline V gives CDR1 PRHDT, CDR2 FYEKMQ (reference sequence). CDR3 size: 14 residues. The chain's CDR3 is CASSLDRGAGELFF. DNA of the CDR3: TGTGCCAGCAGCTTGGACAGGGGGGCCGGGGAGCTGTTTTTT.

The chain couples TRBV5-5 to TRBJ2-3; D uncertain. The CDR3 is 14 amino acids. The germline gives CDR1 SGHKS, CDR2 YYEKEE (reference sequence). V was shortened by 0 bases and J by 2 bases, with 7 bases between the two germline ends. This CDR3 is CASSLEAYTDTQYF. CDR3 DNA sequence: TGTGCCAGCAGCTTGGAAGCGTACACAGATACGCAGTATTTT. Variable domain in full (rest from reference TRBV5-5 and TRBJ2-3): DAGVTQSPTHLIKTRGQQVTLRCSPISGHKSVSWYQQVLGQGPQFIFQYYEKEERGRGNFPDRFSARQFPNYSSELNVNALLLGDSALYLCASSLEAYTDTQYFGPGTRLTVL.

The V gene is TRBV27, the J gene TRBJ2-1; D perhaps matches TRBD2 (5 bases). Trimming took off 3 bases at V and 4 bases at J, with 13 bases between the two ends. The germline V gene encodes CDR1 MNHEY and CDR2 SMNVEV (reference sequence). The CDR3 sequence is 15 residues long. For the CDR3, the DNA is TGTGCCAGCAGTTTGGATTCCGGACTGTACAATGAGCAGTTCTTC. Amino acid sequence: CASSLDSGLYNEQFF.

The rearrangement uses TRBV7-2 and TRBJ2-7; the D gene is possibly TRBD1 (6 bases). The CDR3 extends over 14 amino acids. Per germline, CDR1 SGHTA and CDR2 FQGNSA. Trimming took off 1 base at V and 3 bases at J, with 10 bases between the two ends. As DNA, the CDR3 is TGTGCCAGCAGCTTAGGAACAGGGCTCTACGAGCAGTACTTC. Its protein is CASSLGTGLYEQYF.

A few counts support this clone. The chain has TRBV11-2 and TRBJ1-6, with D possibly being TRBD1 (6 bases). The V and J ends lost 5 bases and 7 bases respectively, with 12 bases between them. The CDR3 extends over 14 amino acids. Germline assignment: CDR1 SGHAT and CDR2 FQNNGV. This chain's CDR3 is CASSPGVRNSPLHF. CDR3 sequence (DNA): TGTGCCAGCAGCCCAGGGGTCCGGAATTCACCCCTCCACTTT.

This rearrangement joins TRBV9 to TRBJ1-1; D perhaps matches TRBD1 (5 bases). CDR1 and CDR2 from the germline V gene are SGDLS and YYNGEE. The CDR3 spans 18 residues. The germline V and J ends were trimmed by 4 bases and 10 bases, with 32 bases remaining between them. The CDR3: CASSPRIKADGAGGGAFF. CDR3 nucleotides: TGTGCCAGCAGCCCCCGTATTAAGGCAGATGGGGCCGGCGGTGGAGCTTTCTTT.

The rearrangement links TRBV11-2 to TRBJ2-1; 10 nucleotides line up with TRBD2. The germline gives CDR1 SGHAT, CDR2 FQNNGV. The CDR3 is 18 residues long. The ends lost 3 bases at V and 5 bases at J; junction bases unmatched: 13. The CDR3 DNA reads TGTGCCAGCAGCTTTGGGTGGGCTAGCGGGAGTGGGAACAATGAGCAGTTCTTC. It yields the protein CASSFGWASGSGNNEQFF.

The CDR3 sequence: CAWAGDGWGGYTF. For the CDR3, the DNA is TGTGCCTGGGCGGGGGACGGTTGGGGTGGCTACACCTTC. The chain joins TRBV30 to TRBJ1-2, with D maybe TRBD1 (5 bases). CDR1 is GTSNPN, CDR2 SVGIG, per germline (reference sequence). CDR3 size: 13 residues. Trimming shortened V by 5 bases and J by 7 bases, and 17 bases separated the two germline ends.

Points on this clone: The junction and the germline gene differ at one end; a read error may be behind it. The genes are TRBV3-1 (or the pseudogene TRBV3-2) and TRBJ1-2; D gene uncertain. This CDR3 comprises 15 residues. Germline loops: CDR1 LGHDT, CDR2 YNNKEL (reference sequence). Here the CDR3 reads CASSQDPESNDGYTF. The CDR3 nucleotides read TGTGCCAGCAGCCAAGATCCCGAGAGTAACGATGGCTACACCTTC.

The V and J genes are TRBV7-2 and TRBJ1-5; 8 bases fit TRBD1. CDR3 size: 14 residues. The V segment lost 5 bases and the J segment 6 bases; nucleotides outside the gene matches: 6. Germline V gives CDR1 SGHTA, CDR2 FQGNSA. The CDR3 nucleotides are TGTGCCAGCAGCACAACCAGGGGGCTTCAGCCCCAGCATTTT. Translated, it gives CASSTTRGLQPQHF.

The rearrangement links TRBV9 to TRBJ1-2, with unresolved D. Per germline, CDR1 SGDLS and CDR2 YYNGEE. The CDR3 covers 15 residues. Trimming removed 0 bases from V and 8 bases from J, with 17 bases in between. CDR3 nucleotides: TGTGCCAGCAGCGTAGCCCGCACGGGGTATGGCGGCTACACCTTC. Its translation: CASSVARTGYGGYTF.

This chain connects TRBV11-2 to TRBJ2-1; tentative D call: TRBD2 (6 bases). Per the germline V gene, CDR1 is SGHAT and CDR2 is FQNNGV. Trimming stripped 2 bases from V and 7 bases from J, with 15 bases between. The CDR3 has 15 amino acids. CDR3 sequence reads: CASSLRSGTHNEQFF. DNA of the CDR3: TGTGCCAGCAGCTTACGGTCCGGGACTCATAATGAGCAGTTCTTC. The variable domain in full, completed from reference TRBV11-2 and TRBJ2-1, reads EAGVAQSPRYKIIEKRQSVAFWCNPISGHATLYWYQQILGQGPKLLIQFQNNGVVDDSQLPKDRFSAERLKGVDSTLKIQPAKLEDSAVYLCASSLRSGTHNEQFFGPGTRLTVL.

The chain couples TRBV4-1 to TRBJ2-7, with 13 bases aligning to TRBD2. V shed 1 base, J shed 2 bases, and the junction held 5 bases outside the gene matches. Germline V gene sequence: CDR1 MGHRA, CDR2 YSYEKL. This CDR3 region has 17 residues. This CDR3 reads CASSQGILAGGPYEQYF. CDR3 DNA: TGCGCCAGCAGCCAAGGCATACTAGCGGGAGGGCCCTACGAGCAGTACTTC.

This chain uses TRBV7-2 with TRBJ2-7, with 12 positions matching TRBD1. V lost 0 bases to trimming and J lost 3 bases; unmatched junction nucleotides: 3. Germline V CDR1 and CDR2: SGHTA, FQGNSA. This CDR3 region has 16 residues. CDR3 residues: CASSLAGTGGLYEQYF. DNA of the CDR3: TGTGCCAGCAGCTTAGCTGGGACAGGGGGCCTCTACGAGCAGTACTTC.

The gene calls are TRBV7-2 and TRBJ2-2; possible D gene TRBD2, 5 bases. The CDR3 runs to 16 residues. Trimming removed 5 bases from V and 3 bases from J, with 16 bases in between. Germline V gene data show CDR1 as SGHTA and CDR2 as FQGNSA. The CDR3 DNA reads TGTGCCAGCAGCGTTAGTAGCGCAGCCTACACCGGGGAGCTGTTTTTT. Translation: CASSVSSAAYTGELFF. Full variable domain (rest looked up from reference TRBV7-2 and TRBJ2-2): GAGVSQSPSNKVTEKGKDVELRCDPISGHTALYWYRQSLGQGLEFLIYFQGNSAPDKSGLPSDRFSAERTGGSVSTLTIQRTQQEDSAVYLCASSVSSAAYTGELFFGEGSRLTVL.

The V call is TRBV11-3, the J call TRBJ1-1, with D possibly TRBD1 on 5 matching bases. This CDR3 has 16 amino acids. Germline values: CDR1 SGHNT, CDR2 YENEEA. V lost 4 bases and J lost 4, with 19 bases in between. CDR3 nucleotides: TGTGCCAGCAGCTCCACCCATGGGGGAGGAGGCACTGAAGCTTTCTTT. It is translated as CASSSTHGGGGTEAFF.

The V gene is TRBV28, the J gene TRBJ1-1, with TRBD1 as a possible D gene (5 bases). V lost 6 bases to trimming and J lost 8 bases, with 13 bases between them. The CDR3 extends over 12 amino acids. Looked up from germline, CDR1 is MDHEN and CDR2 is SYDVKM. The DNA for the CDR3 is TGTGCCAGCAGGCGGGGACCGCGGGAAGCTTTCTTT. It codes for CASRRGPREAFF.

The rearrangement links TRBV4-3 to TRBJ1-1; D not resolved. The CDR3 length is 15 residues. Deletions cut 1 base from V and 1 base from J, with 10 bases between. The germline V gene encodes CDR1 LGHNA and CDR2 YSLEER. DNA for the CDR3: TGCGCCAGCAGCCAAGCACGGGGAACGAACACTGAAGCTTTCTTT. Amino acid sequence: CASSQARGTNTEAFF.

This chain connects TRBV10-2 to TRBJ1-1; D not resolved. Trimming stripped 4 bases from V and 4 bases from J, with 7 bases between. The CDR3 consists of 12 residues. Germline CDR1 and CDR2: WSHSY and SAAADI. The CDR3, as DNA: TGCGCCAGCAGTGTAGGGAGCACTGAAGCTTTCTTT. This encodes CASSVGSTEAFF.

The chain combines TRBV19 with TRBJ2-3, with a tentative D call TRBD2 (5 bases). Germline V gene data show CDR1 as LNHDA and CDR2 as SQIVND (reference sequence). This CDR3 has 14 amino acids. V lost 3 bases, J lost 6 bases, and 13 bases lay in between. The CDR3 is CASSIGLGWDTQYF. In DNA form, the CDR3 reads TGTGCCAGTAGTATTGGACTGGGTTGGGATACGCAGTATTTT.

The V and J genes are TRBV7-8 and TRBJ2-3; 7 bases match TRBD2. The CDR3 runs to 14 residues. With 2 bases clipped from V and 1 base from J, the junction kept 0 bases outside the gene matches. Germline V gives CDR1 SGHVS, CDR2 FQNEAQ. The CDR3 here is CASSLTSGTDTQYF. Here the CDR3 DNA reads TGTGCCAGCAGCTTAACTAGCGGCACAGATACGCAGTATTTT.

The chain couples TRBV7-9 to TRBJ1-4; 9 bases align to TRBD1. The CDR3 runs 14 residues. The trim removed 3 bases at V and 5 bases at J, leaving 1 base unmatched. Germline V lookup: CDR1 SEHNR, CDR2 FQNEAQ (reference sequence). Here the CDR3 reads CASSFGTGNEKLFF. The CDR3 DNA reads as TGTGCCAGCAGCTTCGGGACAGGGAATGAAAAACTGTTTTTT.

The chain employs TRBV7-2 and TRBJ1-2; 11 bases are a match to TRBD1. J lost 0 bases, V lost 4 bases, and 4 bases had no gene match. Germline V gives CDR1 SGHTA, CDR2 FQGNSA. This CDR3 has 16 amino acids. CDR3 residues: CASSSRTGGPNYGYTF. As DNA, the CDR3 is TGTGCCAGCAGCTCCAGGACAGGGGGCCCTAACTATGGCTACACCTTC. The full variable domain, rest sourced from reference TRBV7-2 and TRBJ1-2, is GAGVSQSPSNKVTEKGKDVELRCDPISGHTALYWYRQSLGQGLEFLIYFQGNSAPDKSGLPSDRFSAERTGGSVSTLTIQRTQQEDSAVYLCASSSRTGGPNYGYTFGSGTRLTVV.

This CDR3 is CATRIAGPHTEQYF. The CDR3 DNA reads as TGTGCCACCAGAATAGCGGGCCCCCATACGGAGCAGTACTTC. The chain carries TRBV7-2 and TRBJ2-7; 7 positions agree with TRBD2. Trimming took 10 bases from V and 7 from J; bases not matched to a gene: 16. The CDR3 contains 14 residues. Germline V gene sequence: CDR1 SGHTA, CDR2 FQGNSA.

The genes are TRBV7-8 and TRBJ1-2; TRBD1 is a possible D gene (6 bases). Germline loops: CDR1 SGHVS, CDR2 FQNEAQ. The CDR3 length is 14 residues. Between the trimmed V and J ends, which lost 1 base and 8 bases, there was a span of 14 bases. The CDR3 bases are TGTGCCAGCAGCTTAGTAGGAGACGACAGGGGCTACACCTTC. This encodes CASSLVGDDRGYTF. Using reference TRBV7-8 and TRBJ1-2 for the parts outside the CDR3, the full variable domain is GAGVSQSPRYKVAKRGQDVALRCDPISGHVSLFWYQQALGQGPEFLTYFQNEAQLDKSGLPSDRFFAERPEGSVSTLKIQRTQQEDSAVYLCASSLVGDDRGYTFGSGTRLTVV.

The count of this clone is one. The CDR3 reads CASSLGGALRSTDTQYF. For the CDR3, the DNA is TGTGCCAGCAGCTTAGGCGGAGCTCTCCGTAGCACAGATACGCAGTATTTT. This chain uses TRBV7-9 with TRBJ2-3, with D unresolved. V lost 1 base, J lost 0 bases, and 14 bases lay in between. CDR1 and CDR2 from the germline V gene are SEHNR and FQNEAQ (reference sequence). The CDR3 has 17 residues.

J is TRBJ1-2 and V is TRBV3-1 (or the pseudogene TRBV3-2); D gene ambiguous. The length of the CDR3 is 13 residues. Per the germline V gene, CDR1 is LGHDT and CDR2 is YNNKEL (reference sequence). Trimming left V 0 bases short and J 5 bases short, with 7 bases between. The CDR3 protein is CASSQERGYGYTF. The CDR3, as DNA: TGTGCCAGCAGCCAAGAGCGGGGTTATGGCTACACCTTC.